This T cell receptor beta chain was found in a study of vaccination effects on CD4 cells after COVID-19. About the study: Samples collected post-vaccine were obtained a median of 72 days after the second dose.

Before sequencing took place, the ViraFEST assay used viral peptide pools to expand antigen-specific CD4+ T cells. At the end of nine to ten days of culture, CD4+ T cells were isolated. Every participant took two doses of the BNT162b2 or mRNA-1273 vaccine. According to the study, vaccine recipients showed no prior SARS-CoV-2 infection and negative nucleocapsid antibodies. Of note for this clone: Its matching antigen is unknown.

The CDR3 is 15 amino acids. Germline assignment: CDR1 MNHEY and CDR2 SVGAGI. The junction had 6 bases not matched to a gene; V was cut back by 6 bases and J by 4 bases. Sequencing used immunoSEQ multiplex PCR; TCRdb keeps in-frame clones, though not all of them. This sample yields 20,000 to 30,000 clones, of which over 70% are seen a single time; under 30% belongs to the top ten. This chain uses TRBV6-5 with TRBJ2-3, with 11 positions matching TRBD2. The TCR was taken from a human donor who received a COVID-19 vaccine. The input for sequencing was CD4+ T cells from PBMCs cultured with HCoV-NL63 spike peptides, taken after COVID-19 vaccination. The CDR3 DNA reads TGTGCCAGCAGGATACCGGGACTAGCGGCAGATACGCAGTATTTT. This gives the protein CASRIPGLAADTQYF.